The clone carrying this TCR beta chain has more than one count but fewer than ten. TCRdb analysed the RACE reads with MiXCR anew, one entry per CDR3 protein. The profile covers 80,000 to 100,000 distinct CDR3 sequences, with around 9.3% appearing a single time and approximately 4.7% taken by the ten largest. This sample is drawn from a study of human T cells and chemical hapten exposure. At the level of the study: Upper inner arm skin measuring approximately 2 cm by approximately 2 cm received 2% DPC for sensitization.

The sample's time point: patch test 2, 6 weeks after DPC sensitization. Noted treatment: therapeutic diphenylcyclopropenone sensitization with weekly scalp DPC. Total RNA was isolated from unfractionated whole blood. The sequence derives from a woman aged 45-59 years with alopecia areata. Some clones in this sample may be carry-over from other donors' samples. The sequencing used whole blood, collected in connection with sensitization to the hapten diphenylcyclopropenone (DPC).

The CDR3 nucleotides are TGTGCCAGCAGTTACAGCGGAGCCCAGGATGAGCAGTTCTTC. It encodes CASSYSGAQDEQFF. The chain couples TRBV6-2 or TRBV6-3 to TRBJ2-1; tentatively, D is TRBD2 (5 bases). Germline V lookup: CDR1 MNHEY, CDR2 SVGEGT. V was shortened by 2 bases and J by 8 bases, with 13 bases between the two germline ends. CDR3 length equals 14 residues.